The 14 T cell receptor beta chains below come from one sample, sequenced in a study of T cell responses to AZD1222 COVID-19 vaccine. The method was immunoSEQ multiplex PCR; TCRdb's version includes in-frame clones alone and lacks a portion of them. The sample contains more than 140,000 clones, 88% of which appear only once. Source: peripheral blood, taken on day 0 of AZD1222 vaccination. These receptors came from an adult in good health.

V is TRBV7-2 and J is TRBJ2-1, with no clear D. V shed 4 bases and J shed 6 bases, with 4 bases lying between them. The CDR3 has 11 residues. The germline gives CDR1 SGHTA, CDR2 FQGNSA. CDR3 nucleotide sequence: TGTGCCAGCAGCTCCAGCAATGAGCAGTTCTTC. This sequence encodes CASSSSNEQFF.

The chain joins TRBV28 to TRBJ2-5; no firm D call. Germline V lookup: CDR1 MDHEN, CDR2 SYDVKM. The CDR3 contains 11 residues. V was trimmed by 5 bases and J by 7 bases, leaving 8 bases between them. The CDR3 DNA reads as TGTGCCAGCAGTCTTTCAGGGACCCAGTACTTC. Its protein product is CASSLSGTQYF.

The genes are TRBV13 and TRBJ1-6, with 9 bases fitting TRBD1. This CDR3 comprises 16 residues. Germline CDR1 reads PRHDT; CDR2 reads FYEKMQ (reference sequence). V lost 3 bases, J lost 13 bases, and 13 bases stayed unmatched. The CDR3 is CASSFLGGTGNRPLHF. The CDR3 nucleotides are TGTGCCAGCAGCTTCCTCGGGGGGACAGGGAATCGCCCCCTCCACTTT.

This chain joins TRBV28 and TRBJ1-2, with 11 bases that match TRBD1. The CDR3 spans 16 residues. The trim removed 7 bases at V and 5 bases at J, leaving 12 bases unmatched. Per the germline V gene, CDR1 is MDHEN and CDR2 is SYDVKM. CDR3 residues: CASIPPGTGGIYGYTF. The CDR3 coding sequence is TGTGCCAGCATCCCCCCCGGGACAGGGGGTATATATGGCTACACCTTC.

The V and J genes are TRBV28 and TRBJ1-1; TRBD1 matches at 8 bases. Per germline, CDR1 MDHEN and CDR2 SYDVKM. The V and J ends lost 2 bases and 11 bases, in that order; junction bases with no gene match: 16. The length of the CDR3 is 16 residues. CDR3 sequence reads: CASSLPPGAGGVVAFF. For the CDR3, the DNA is TGTGCCAGCAGTTTACCCCCTGGGGCAGGGGGCGTCGTGGCTTTCTTT.

The V gene is TRBV13, the J gene TRBJ1-1, with D unclear. The germline gives CDR1 PRHDT, CDR2 FYEKMQ (reference sequence). The V and J ends lost 3 bases and 5 bases respectively, with 7 bases between them. CDR3 length equals 12 residues. The CDR3, as DNA: TGTGCCAGCAGCTTGCGGGTGACTGAAGCTTTCTTT. Translating it yields CASSLRVTEAFF.

The chain combines TRBV6-2 or TRBV6-3 with TRBJ1-1, with D maybe TRBD1 (5 bases). The germline gives CDR1 MNHEY, CDR2 SVGEGT. CDR3 size: 16 residues. V was pared by 5 bases and J by 4 bases, with 20 bases between. CDR3 nucleotides: TGTGCCAGCAGTCCATGGGGGGGACGACTTGTCACTGAAGCTTTCTTT. Protein sequence: CASSPWGGRLVTEAFF.

The table lists this clone with a count of one. The chain combines TRBV28 with TRBJ1-2; possible D gene TRBD1, 5 bases. CDR1 is MDHEN and CDR2 is SYDVKM in the germline V gene. Trimming removed 3 bases from V and 8 bases from J, with 16 bases in between. This CDR3 spans 14 amino acids. CDR3 nucleotides: TGTGCCAGCAGTTTCGAGGGGAGGAGCCAAGGCTACACCTTC. Translation: CASSFEGRSQGYTF.

The chain is built from TRBV7-5 and TRBJ2-7; the table's D call, TRBD1, was not checked against the DNA. TRBV7-5 is a known pseudogene. The CDR3 length is 14 residues. CDR3 DNA: TGTGCCAGAAGCGCCCCCACTCAGGGGAACGAGCAGTACTTC. Its translation: CARSAPTQGNEQYF.

This chain joins TRBV6-5 and TRBJ1-4; 7 bases match TRBD1. The junction had 7 bases not matched to a gene; V was cut back by 10 bases and J by 8 bases. The CDR3 totals 12 residues. CDR1 MNHEY and CDR2 SVGAGI come from the germline V gene. Written as DNA, the CDR3 is TGTGCCACCGCCTTCAGGGGGGAAAAACTGTTTTTT. Its translation is CATAFRGEKLFF.

The chain employs TRBV7-9 and TRBJ2-7, with 7 bases that match TRBD1. V shed 5 bases and J 4 bases; nucleotides not matched to a gene: 17. The CDR3 totals 17 residues. The germline V gene has CDR1 SEHNR and CDR2 FQNEAQ (reference sequence). The CDR3 sequence: CASSRRGQNPKDYEQYF. The CDR3 nucleotides read TGTGCCAGCAGCAGACGGGGACAGAACCCGAAAGATTACGAGCAGTACTTC.

This clone occurred once. The CDR3: CASSIQTLMNTEAFF. The CDR3 nucleotides read TGTGCCAGTAGTATACAGACACTAATGAACACTGAAGCTTTCTTT. The V and J genes are TRBV19 and TRBJ1-1; the D is unclear. CDR1 LNHDA and CDR2 SQIVND come from the germline V gene (reference sequence). The CDR3 is 15 amino acids. V shed 2 bases and J shed 0 bases, with 10 bases lying between them.

The chain joins TRBV5-1 to TRBJ2-3; 7 bases match TRBD2. This CDR3 has 15 residues. Germline V CDR1 and CDR2: SGHRS, YFSETQ. V trimming: 6 bases; J trimming: 0 bases; junction bases outside the gene matches: 7. CDR3 sequence: CASMQAGSSTDTQYF. The DNA for the CDR3 is TGCGCCAGCATGCAAGCGGGGTCTAGCACAGATACGCAGTATTTT.

This clone was observed once. The chain has TRBV19 and TRBJ2-3; D may correspond to TRBD1 or TRBD2 (5 bases each). The CDR3 is made up of 11 amino acids. Germline lookup yields CDR1 LNHDA and CDR2 SQIVND (reference sequence). Trimming left V 3 bases short and J 10 bases short, with 8 bases between. The CDR3: CASSMGTSQYF. In DNA, the CDR3 is TGTGCCAGTAGTATGGGGACCTCGCAGTATTTT. Looking up the rest from reference TRBV19 and TRBJ2-3 gives the full variable domain: DGGITQSPKYLFRKEGQNVTLSCEQNLNHDAMYWYRQDPGQGLRLIYYSQIVNDFQKGDIAEGYSVSREKKESFPLTVTSAQKNPTAFYLCASSMGTSQYFGPGTRLTVL.